This is a list of T cell receptor beta chains from one sample in a study of human thymus T cells. Using immunoSEQ multiplex PCR, the repertoire was profiled, and TCRdb retains in-frame clones only, with some absent. The sample has tens of thousands of clones, approximately 93% seen once. The sequenced material came from blood. These TCRs come from a boy under two years old with a congenital heart defect but otherwise immunologically healthy. CDR3s include the opening cysteine and the closing phenylalanine or tryptophan. D genes are given only for firm matches. Not every row has a clone size; where given, it reads once, few, many or a size class.

j_gene	d_gene	v_gene	abundance	len	CDR3nt	CDR3aa
TRBJ1-1	-	TRBV13	-	16	TGTGCCAGCAGCTTAGGCCTGGGCAGGTTGAACACTGAAGCTTTCTTT	CASSLGLGRLNTEAFF
TRBJ1-2	-	TRBV20-1	-	11	TGCAGTGCTAGAGAGAATAGGGGCTACACCTTC	CSARENRGYTF
TRBJ1-2	-	TRBV7-8	once	14	TGTGCCAGCAGCTTATCGGGGCGGGGCTATGGCTACACCTTC	CASSLSGRGYGYTF
TRBJ1-2	-	TRBV4-2	-	13	TGTGCCAGCAGCCAAGATCATAACTATGGCTACACCTTC	CASSQDHNYGYTF
TRBJ2-3	TRBD2	TRBV7-9	once	17	TGTGCCAGCAGCTTGGGACTAGCGGGGGGGCAAAAAGATACGCAGTATTTT	CASSLGLAGGQKDTQYF
TRBJ1-1	-	TRBV7-8	-	14	TGTGCCAGCAGCGACCGTTACATGAACACTGAAGCTTTCTTT	CASSDRYMNTEAFF
TRBJ1-5	-	TRBV9	-	15	TGTGCCAGCAGCGTAGGGGGGGGAACCAATCAGCCCCAGCATTTT	CASSVGGGTNQPQHF
TRBJ1-6	-	TRBV15	-	17	TGTGCCACCCGGCCGGGACTAGATACGGTTTTGGGGTCACCCCTCCACTTT	CATRPGLDTVLGSPLHF
TRBJ2-7	-	TRBV10-1	once	11	TGCGCCAGTCCGAGGGAAAGGGGGGGGTACTTC	CASPRERGGYF
TRBJ1-1	-	TRBV25-1	-	12	TGTGCCAGCAGTGAAGGGAACACTGAAGCTTTCTTT	CASSEGNTEAFF
TRBJ1-5	-	TRBV4-3	-	15	TGCGCCAGCAGCCAAGTAAGACAGGCTAATCAGCCCCAGCATTTT	CASSQVRQANQPQHF
TRBJ2-1	TRBD2	TRBV30	-	17	TGTGCCTGGGTGGATCCCCCGACTAGCGGGGGGTACAATGAGCAGTTCTTC	CAWVDPPTSGGYNEQFF
TRBJ1-1	-	TRBV28	-	13	TGTGCCAGCAGTTTGGACGGTTACACTGAAGCTTTCTTT	CASSLDGYTEAFF
TRBJ2-5	-	TRBV5-1	-	9	TGCGCCAGCAGGGAGACCCAGTACTTC	CASRETQYF
TRBJ2-7	-	TRBV6-5	-	13	TGTGCCAGCAGTTACTCTAGCGCCTACGAGCAGTACTTC	CASSYSSAYEQYF
TRBJ1-3	-	TRBV7-2	-	13	TGTGCCAGCAGCCCCCGCTCTGGAAACACCATATATTTT	CASSPRSGNTIYF
TRBJ2-5	-	TRBV27	-	15	TGTGCCAGCAGTTTAGACCGGCGACGGGGAGAGACCCAGTACTTC	CASSLDRRRGETQYF
TRBJ2-1	-	TRBV11-2	-	16	TGTGCCAGCAGCTTAGGAGGACTCCTTATGGGGAATGAGCAGTTCTTC	CASSLGGLLMGNEQFF
TRBJ2-1	TRBD1	TRBV7-2	-	14	TGTGCCAGCAGCTCGGACAGGGGGCGGAGTGAGCAGTTCTTC	CASSSDRGRSEQFF
TRBJ2-7	-	TRBV4-1	-	17	TGCGCCAGCAGCCGAGACCCGATATTGGCGGCAGCCTACGAGCAGTACTTC	CASSRDPILAAAYEQYF
TRBJ2-3	-	TRBV7-9	-	18	TGTGCCAGCAGCTTAGGAAGGTCCCCCTTTTCTAGCACAGATACGCAGTATTTT	CASSLGRSPFSSTDTQYF
TRBJ2-1	-	TRBV5-4	-	14	TGTGCCAGCAGCATAGGGGGGGGCTACAATGAGCAGTTCTTC	CASSIGGGYNEQFF
TRBJ2-5	-	TRBV11-3	-	12	TGTGCCAGCAGCTTAAAGCAGGAGACCCAGTACTTC	CASSLKQETQYF
TRBJ2-3	-	TRBV7-6	-	13	TGTGCCAGCAGCATGACTATCATGGATACGCAGTATTTT	CASSMTIMDTQYF
TRBJ2-5	TRBD1	TRBV29-1	-	13	TGCAGCGTTGAGGAAGGGGGCCGAGAGACCCAGTACTTC	CSVEEGGRETQYF
TRBJ1-2	TRBD1	TRBV7-9	-	13	TGTGCCAGCAGTTCGACAGGGGGCTATGGCTACACCTTC	CASSSTGGYGYTF
TRBJ2-7	TRBD1	TRBV19	-	14	TGTGCCAGTAGCCGGACAGGGGGGTCCTACGAGCAGTACTTC	CASSRTGGSYEQYF
TRBJ2-2	-	TRBV27	-	12	TGTGCCAGCAGTTTAAGGGGCGGGGAGCTGTTTTTT	CASSLRGGELFF
TRBJ2-5	-	TRBV9	-	13	TGTGCCAGCAGCTTTAGCGGACAAGAGACCCAGTACTTC	CASSFSGQETQYF
TRBJ2-3	TRBD1	TRBV11-3	-	15	TGTGCCAGCAGCTTGGGACAGCCAAGGGCAGATACGCAGTATTTT	CASSLGQPRADTQYF
TRBJ2-3	TRBD2	TRBV5-1	-	16	TGCGCCAGCACCCCGACTAGCGGGGGGCTCACAGATACGCAGTATTTT	CASTPTSGGLTDTQYF
TRBJ2-4	-	TRBV2	-	13	TGTGGGGTGGGCGTTGCGGGCAAAAACATTCAGTACTTC	CGVGVAGKNIQYF
TRBJ1-2	TRBD1	TRBV7-3	-	15	TGTGCCAGCAGCCCAGGGACAGGGGCTCCCTATGGCTACACCTTC	CASSPGTGAPYGYTF
TRBJ2-7	-	TRBV11-2	-	13	TGTGCCAGCAGCTTGTCTCGGACCTACGAGCAGTACTTC	CASSLSRTYEQYF
TRBJ1-4	TRBD1	TRBV6-5	-	14	TGTGCCAGCAGTTACTACAGGGGGGGAGAAAAACTGTTTTTT	CASSYYRGGEKLFF
TRBJ2-7	TRBD1	TRBV18	-	14	TGTGCCAGTACTGGGGACAGAAGCTCCTACGAGCAGTACTTC	CASTGDRSSYEQYF
TRBJ2-3	TRBD2	TRBV28	-	15	TGTGCCAGCAGTTTGTCGGGGGGGCCATGGGATACGCAGTATTTT	CASSLSGGPWDTQYF
TRBJ2-1	-	TRBV7-2	-	16	TGTGCCAGCAGGGCCCCAGGGGGGCATATCTACAATGAGCAGTTCTTC	CASRAPGGHIYNEQFF
TRBJ2-1	TRBD2	TRBV5-4	-	16	TGTGCCAGCAGCTTGGTTAGCGGGGGGTCATTCAATGAGCAGTTCTTC	CASSLVSGGSFNEQFF
TRBJ2-7	-	TRBV7-2	-	14	TGTGCCAGCAGCTACTTAGGCTGGGCCTACGAGCAGTACTTC	CASSYLGWAYEQYF
TRBJ1-2	-	TRBV28	-	12	TGTGCCAGCAGTTTTTGGGGCTATGGCTACACCTTC	CASSFWGYGYTF
TRBJ1-4	-	TRBV19	-	13	TGTGCCAGTAGTACAGGGGCTAATGAAAAACTGTTTTTT	CASSTGANEKLFF
TRBJ2-1	TRBD2	TRBV5-1	once	17	TGCGCCAGCAGCTTGGCTCCGGGACTAGCCTCCTACAATGAGCAGTTCTTC	CASSLAPGLASYNEQFF
TRBJ2-7	TRBD1	TRBV7-6	-	16	TGTGCCAGCAGCTTAGTCCCCGGCCCAGGGGGCTACGAGCAGTACTTC	CASSLVPGPGGYEQYF
TRBJ1-2	-	TRBV28	-	17	TGTGCCAGCGGCATTCTAAGTGAGGGCCCCTCTAACTATGGCTACACCTTC	CASGILSEGPSNYGYTF
TRBJ2-1	TRBD1	TRBV4-3	-	17	TGCGCCAGCAGCCAACAGCCACCGGGACAGCCTTACAATGAGCAGTTCTTC	CASSQQPPGQPYNEQFF
TRBJ2-5	TRBD1	TRBV7-9	-	14	TGTGCCAGCAGCCGGGACAGGGGGCTTGAGACCCAGTACTTC	CASSRDRGLETQYF
TRBJ2-3	TRBD2	TRBV4-2	once	17	TGTGCCAGCAGCTTAGAAGAGGAGCGGGGTTTCACAGATACGCAGTATTTT	CASSLEEERGFTDTQYF
TRBJ1-4	-	TRBV21-1	-	14	TGTGCCAGCAGCAAAGTAGCAACTAATGAAAAACTGTTTTTT	CASSKVATNEKLFF
TRBJ2-7	-	TRBV6-5	-	16	TGTGCCAGCAGTTACGTCTTGGCGACAGACACCTACGAGCAGTACTTC	CASSYVLATDTYEQYF
TRBJ2-4	-	TRBV28	-	15	TGTGCCAGCAGCTATACCGGGACAGCCAAAAACATTCAGTACTTC	CASSYTGTAKNIQYF
TRBJ2-3	-	TRBV4-3	once	14	TGCGCCAGCAGCCAAGAGCGGGGCAGAGATACGCAGTATTTT	CASSQERGRDTQYF